The sequence of this T cell receptor beta chain was determined in a study of a mutant IDH1 vaccine in newly diagnosed glioma (dated by TCRdb to the early 2020s). The study in broad terms: Vaccination started 4-6 weeks after radiotherapy alone, or was given together with temozolomide cycles in the groups whose treatment included chemotherapy. Before enrollment, most patients had been given radiochemotherapy with temozolomide as standard therapy, while the rest had received either radiotherapy alone or temozolomide alone. Six visits were used for peripheral blood collection: V03 (baseline), V05, V07, V10, V12 and V13. Of the roughly 31 treated patients, approximately 62% were male and about 38% were female, and the mean age was roughly 38 years. For exploratory analyses, longitudinal TCRB deep sequencing was carried out in 25 to 30 treated patients wherever samples were available. The week-35 safety follow-up took place at visit V12, and the week-47 end of study took place at visit V13.

Libraries were built with the immunoSEQ multiplex PCR assay. Rearranged TCR beta chain sequences were amplified using the hsTCRB Kit according to the manufacturer's protocol. TCRB libraries were sequenced on an Illumina MiSeq. Regarding the original processing steps: The proprietary platform of the kit vendor was used for demultiplexing, trimming and gene mapping. The table comes from immuneACCESS by way of TCRdb, which keeps in-frame sequences with V and J called. Part of the clones is missing from these tables; in studies checked, under half for an unresolved V gene and the rest for unknown reasons. That table gives V, J and clone size, and the DNA gave D and trimming. The sample table records about 94,000 clones; 89% of these occur just once. 0.77% of the sample rests with the top ten. The full study reports these points: PBMC samples for TCRB deep sequencing were selected based on availability. Immune responses induced by the vaccine were seen in more than 85% of patients across multiple MHC alleles. It was noted by the authors that analyses of patient blood samples could not be reproduced owing to sample limitations. Changes in the top peripheral T cell clonotypes picked up by TCRB sequencing did not appear to be linked to pseudoprogression.

On this clone: The clone's antigen remains unknown. No base quality information exists; no much larger clone differs at one position.

The sample's time point, from its label and the paper: week 47, end of study. Every vaccine dose consisted of 300 ug of a 20-mer mutant IDH1 peptide in Montanide, administered subcutaneously together with topical imiquimod. Patients received eight vaccinations in weeks 1, 3, 5, 7, 11, 15, 19 and 23, corresponding to visits V03 through V10. Donors had newly diagnosed WHO grade 3 or 4 IDH1-mutant astrocytomas with loss of nuclear ATRX. The samples were drawn from NOA16, a multicentre, single-arm, open-label phase I trial in Germany that tested a mutant IDH1 peptide vaccine in humans for the first time. Genomic DNA for TCRB sequencing was extracted from EDTA blood using the DNeasy Blood and Tissue Kit. Trimming removed 6 bases from V and 8 bases from J, leaving 15 bases between the germline ends. Reading from cysteine to phenylalanine, the CDR3 counts 13 amino acids. Solely the CDR3 DNA is kept, with 39 bases framed from the first base. CDR1 and CDR2, per the germline V gene, are SGDLS and YYNGEE.

This clonotype was sampled from a woman in her fifties or sixties with glioma. Rearrangement joined TRBV9 to TRBJ2-1; the D gene identity is not certain. Sequencing used PBMCs, obtained from a glioma patient whose treatment included an IDH1 peptide vaccine. The nucleotides read TGTGCCAGCACCGACCCCCCCCACCATGAGCAGTTCTTC. Translation gives CASTDPPHHEQFF.